This is a list of T cell receptor beta chains from one sample in a study of blood T cell repertoires in COVID-19. Some clones are missing from TCRdb's copy, which holds only in-frame ones; the method was immunoSEQ multiplex PCR. The table records around 160,000 clones, approximately 88% of them present only once. Specimen: peripheral blood. The receptors shown here come from a man aged 55 to 70 with acute or convalescent COVID-19. CDR3s include the opening cysteine and the closing phenylalanine or tryptophan. A D gene is named only where the DNA matches it firmly. Expanded clones are given a class, and other clones once, few, many or no size at all.

NA | TRBJ1-2 | TRBV19 | TRBD1 | TGTGCCAGTAGGGCCGGGACAGGCGGGGGCTACACCTTC | CASRAGTGGGYTF
NA | TRBJ2-2 | TRBV6-5 | TRBD1 | TGTGCCAGCAGGTCCGGACAGGGGAACACCGGGGAGCTGTTTTTT | CASRSGQGNTGELFF
NA | TRBJ1-1 | TRBV5-4 | NA | TGTGCCAGCAGCTATTTTGACAGACAGAACACTGAAGCTTTCTTT | CASSYFDRQNTEAFF
medium-sized | TRBJ2-7 | TRBV6-1 | NA | TGTGCCAGCAGTGAAGACAGGTCCGGGGGCGAGCAGTACTTC | CASSEDRSGGEQYF
NA | TRBJ2-5 | TRBV11-2 | TRBD1 | TGTGCCAGCAGCTTGGGGACAGGGGTAAAGACCCAGTACTTC | CASSLGTGVKTQYF
NA | TRBJ1-1 | TRBV10-2 | TRBD1 | TGCGCCAGCAGTGATACCGGGACAGGGCGAACTGAAGCTTTCTTT | CASSDTGTGRTEAFF
NA | TRBJ1-3 | TRBV7-9 | TRBD1 | TGTGCCAGCAGCTCCCGTCGGACAGGCTCTGGAAACACCATATATTTT | CASSSRRTGSGNTIYF
NA | TRBJ2-3 | TRBV29-1 | TRBD2 | TGCAGCGTTGAAGGGGGACCCGGGACTAGCGGGGGCGCGCAGTATTTT | CSVEGGPGTSGGAQYF
NA | TRBJ1-1 | TRBV18 | NA | TGTGCCAGCTCACCTATTATGGGACAAACCCTTTACACTGAAGCTTTCTTT | CASSPIMGQTLYTEAFF
NA | TRBJ1-2 | TRBV7-9 | NA | TGTGCCAGCAGCCCTAGCACCGGGGATTTTAACTATGGCTACACCTTC | CASSPSTGDFNYGYTF
NA | TRBJ2-1 | TRBV19 | NA | TGTGCCAGTAGCGGGGGACCAAACTACAATGAGCAGTTCTTC | CASSGGPNYNEQFF
NA | TRBJ1-6 | TRBV30 | TRBD1 | TGTGCCTCTTTACAGGGGAGGAATTCACCCCTCCACTTT | CASLQGRNSPLHF
NA | TRBJ1-1 | TRBV19 | NA | TGTGCCAGTGTCCCCTGGGGGGATGGGAACACTGAAGCTTTCTTT | CASVPWGDGNTEAFF
few | TRBJ1-6 | TRBV2 | TRBD1 | TGTGCCAGTACACAACAGGGGTCACCCCTCCACTTT | CASTQQGSPLHF
NA | TRBJ2-3 | TRBV4-3 | NA | TGCGCCAGCAGCCAAGATCTCTCAGACACGTCCGATACGCAGTATTTT | CASSQDLSDTSDTQYF
NA | TRBJ1-3 | TRBV7-6 | NA | TGTGCCAGCAGCACAACAGCTTCCGTCTCTGGAAACACCATATATTTT | CASSTTASVSGNTIYF
NA | TRBJ1-3 | TRBV30 | NA | TGTGCCTGGAGTGACAGGGCCTCTGGAAACACCATATATTTT | CAWSDRASGNTIYF
few | TRBJ1-2 | TRBV19 | TRBD1 | TGTGCCAGTAGTACCCGACAGGGGTATGAGAATGGCTACACCTTC | CASSTRQGYENGYTF
NA | TRBJ1-1 | TRBV4-1 | TRBD1 | TGCGCCAGCAGCCTCAGGACAGGGCCCACTGAAGCTTTCTTT | CASSLRTGPTEAFF
NA | TRBJ1-5 | TRBV4-1 | NA | TGCGCCAGCAGCCAAGAGCAGGGGAGTCAGCCCCAGCATTTT | CASSQEQGSQPQHF
NA | TRBJ2-7 | TRBV7-2 | NA | TGTGCCAGCACCCCCTCCGGAGGGGAAAGCTCCTACGAGCAGTACTTC | CASTPSGGESSYEQYF
NA | TRBJ2-7 | TRBV10-3 | NA | TGTGCCATCGGTGAAGGGGTAACCGACGAGCAGTACTTC | CAIGEGVTDEQYF
once | TRBJ1-1 | TRBV10-3 | NA | TGTGCCATCAGTGAGGAGGGACTTGAAGCTTTCTTT | CAISEEGLEAFF
NA | TRBJ2-3 | TRBV3-1/TRBV3-2 | TRBD2 | TGTGCCAGCAGCCAAGAGAGGCCGGGGCTAGCGGCCACAGATACGCAGTATTTT | CASSQERPGLAATDTQYF
NA | TRBJ1-1 | TRBV12-5 | NA | TGTGCTAGTGGTTTTGGCGGGGCCATGAACACTGAAGCTTTCTTT | CASGFGGAMNTEAFF
many | TRBJ2-3 | TRBV5-1 | TRBD2 | TGCGCCAGCAGCTTGGCTGGCTCGGGCGGGGGGGCCGGAGATACGCAGTATTTT | CASSLAGSGGGAGDTQYF
NA | TRBJ2-5 | TRBV7-2 | NA | TGTGCCAGCAGCTTAGGGATCGGGCAAGAGACCCAGTACTTC | CASSLGIGQETQYF
NA | TRBJ2-2 | TRBV18 | TRBD1 | TGTGCCAGCTCACTCCCGGCAGGGGGGAACACCGGGGAGCTGTTTTTT | CASSLPAGGNTGELFF
NA | TRBJ1-4 | TRBV7-9 | TRBD1 | TGTGCCAGCAGCTTAGCACAGGGACAGGGAGAAAAACTGTTTTTT | CASSLAQGQGEKLFF
NA | TRBJ1-5 | TRBV2 | NA | TGTGCCAGCAGGGATACAGGGCCCCAGCATTTT | CASRDTGPQHF
NA | TRBJ2-7 | TRBV7-8 | TRBD1 | TGTGCCAGCAGCCCCAAGACAGGGAACTCCTACGAGCAGTACTTC | CASSPKTGNSYEQYF
NA | TRBJ1-2 | TRBV3-1/TRBV3-2 | NA | TGTGCCAGCAGCCAAGCGATCACGGGAAAGAAAGATGGGGTTACCTTC | CASSQAITGKKDGVTF
NA | TRBJ2-3 | TRBV9 | NA | TGTGCCAGCAGCGTAGCGGCAGGGGTAGCAGATACGCAGTATTTT | CASSVAAGVADTQYF
NA | TRBJ2-7 | TRBV18 | TRBD2 | TGTGCCAGCACCCCAAAGCGGGGGGGCGGAACCTACGAGCAGTACTTC | CASTPKRGGGTYEQYF
NA | TRBJ2-5 | TRBV5-1 | TRBD1 | TGCGCCAGCAGCTTGGCCGGGACAGGGGGCGGGGAGACCCAGTACTTC | CASSLAGTGGGETQYF
NA | TRBJ1-1 | TRBV18 | NA | TGTGCCAGCTCACCACTCAGAACTATGAACACTGAAGCTTTCTTT | CASSPLRTMNTEAFF
NA | TRBJ2-2 | TRBV4-1 | NA | TGCGCCAGCAGCAAAGAACAGGGGAACACCGGGGAGCTGTTTTTT | CASSKEQGNTGELFF
NA | TRBJ1-1 | TRBV5-1 | NA | TGCGCCAGCAGCATTAACAGTAACACTGAAGCTTTCTTT | CASSINSNTEAFF
NA | TRBJ1-5 | TRBV7-2 | NA | TGTGCCAGCAGCTTCATAACCTCAGAGCCCCAGCATTTT | CASSFITSEPQHF
NA | TRBJ2-7 | TRBV29-1 | TRBD1 | TGCAGCGTTGAAGGAGCACAGGGGTCCTACGAGCAGTACTTC | CSVEGAQGSYEQYF
NA | TRBJ2-4 | TRBV2 | NA | TGTGCCACGGACAGTTCAATTCTAGCCAAAAACATTCAGTACTTC | CATDSSILAKNIQYF
NA | TRBJ1-2 | TRBV2 | NA | TGTGCCAGCAGGACAGATAACTATGGCTACACCTTC | CASRTDNYGYTF
NA | TRBJ1-3 | TRBV7-2 | NA | TGTGCCAGCAGCTGGGGCCCAGGACAGATGGCGAACACCATATATTTT | CASSWGPGQMANTIYF
few | TRBJ1-1 | TRBV30 | NA | TGTGCCTGGGGATTTGACAAGCCTGAAGCTTTCTTT | CAWGFDKPEAFF
NA | TRBJ2-3 | TRBV29-1 | TRBD2 | TGCAGCGTTGAAGGGACTAGCGGGGGGGCCCTAAGCACAGATACGCAGTATTTT | CSVEGTSGGALSTDTQYF
NA | TRBJ1-2 | TRBV2 | NA | TGTGCCAGCAGTGAAGCCAGGCAGGGGAAACCAATAGCTAACTATGGCTACACCTTC | CASSEARQGKPIANYGYTF
NA | TRBJ1-2 | TRBV5-4 | NA | TGTGCCAGCAGCTTAAGTATATCAGGGAACGGCTACACCTTC | CASSLSISGNGYTF
NA | TRBJ1-1 | TRBV6-6 | NA | TGTGCCAGCACTAGACAGATGAACACTGAAGCTTTCTTT | CASTRQMNTEAFF
NA | TRBJ2-1 | TRBV10-2 | TRBD1 | TGCGCCAGCAGTGATATTGGACAGGTCTCGGGCGGCGTCTTC | CASSDIGQVSGGVF
NA | TRBJ2-6 | TRBV5-1 | NA | TGCGCCAGCAGCTTGGGGGGGCCCTCTGGGGCCAACGTCCTGACTTTC | CASSLGGPSGANVLTF
NA | TRBJ2-5 | TRBV5-1 | TRBD1 | TGCGCCAGCAGAATGGGGACAGGGAGTTTGGAGACCCAGTACTTC | CASRMGTGSLETQYF
NA | TRBJ2-7 | TRBV7-9 | TRBD1 | TGTGCCAGCAGCTTACCGCGTGGGGGACAGATCTACGAGCAGTACTTC | CASSLPRGGQIYEQYF
NA | TRBJ1-2 | TRBV12-5 | TRBD1 | TGTGCTAGTGGTTCTGTTTTAGGAGGACAGGGGATAAGTGGCTACACCTTC | CASGSVLGGQGISGYTF
NA | TRBJ1-6 | TRBV7-2 | TRBD1 | TGTGCCAGCAGCTTACAGGGGGCATCCTATAATTCACCCCTCCACTTT | CASSLQGASYNSPLHF
NA | TRBJ1-2 | TRBV2 | TRBD1 | TGTGCCAGCAGTAGGGACCTAGGGGGCGGATCGGGCTATGGCTACACCTTC | CASSRDLGGGSGYGYTF
NA | TRBJ1-5 | TRBV19 | NA | TGTGCCAGTAGTCCCGGGACTGCCACGGGAAGGCTGCCCCAGCATTTT | CASSPGTATGRLPQHF
NA | TRBJ2-7 | TRBV9 | NA | TGTGCCAGCAGCGTAATCCTTGAGCAGTACTTC | CASSVILEQYF
NA | TRBJ1-2 | TRBV4-1 | NA | TGCGCCAGCAGCCAATCTGCGGTTCGGGGCTATGGCTACACCTTC | CASSQSAVRGYGYTF
many | TRBJ2-7 | TRBV30 | NA | TGTGCCTGGAGCAACCCCCCGAGGGCCTTTATTACCTACGAGCAGTACTTC | CAWSNPPRAFITYEQYF
NA | TRBJ1-1 | TRBV7-8 | NA | TGTGCCAGCAGCTTAACAGGGCCCCGGACTGAAGCTTTCTTT | CASSLTGPRTEAFF